This T cell receptor (beta chain) was obtained from a study of cytomegalovirus exposure and HLA in healthy donors. Across the study: Among roughly 180 million T cells, an earlier analysis found around 100 million unique TCR beta sequences. Genotyping of 300 to 450 donors showed that over 80% belonged to the Caucasian-associated ancestry cluster.

Use of 60 Vbeta and 13 Jbeta primers characterized the PCR. Original processing notes: In a later analysis, some 80 million unique TCR beta chains included roughly 11 million shared by two or more donors. Profiling relied on immunoSEQ multiplex PCR, and the TCRdb table lists in-frame clones only, not all of them. The D gene and trimming were derived from the DNA, and the V and J assignments and clone size from that table. Of some 150,000 clones in the sample, approximately 85% are singletons; the top ten hold about 10%. V lost 6 bases and J lost 4; bases outside the gene matches: 11. This CDR3 is built from 15 residues. Germline loops: CDR1 MNHEY, CDR2 SVGAGI.

This sequence originates from a man aged 45-65 years in good health and CMV-seropositive. Sequencing was performed on PBMCs. The chain carries TRBV6-5 and TRBJ2-5; 7 positions match TRBD1. The CDR3 loop reads CASRGSSRGRETQYF. CDR3 DNA sequence: TGTGCCAGCAGGGGCTCGTCTAGGGGGCGAGAGACCCAGTACTTC.